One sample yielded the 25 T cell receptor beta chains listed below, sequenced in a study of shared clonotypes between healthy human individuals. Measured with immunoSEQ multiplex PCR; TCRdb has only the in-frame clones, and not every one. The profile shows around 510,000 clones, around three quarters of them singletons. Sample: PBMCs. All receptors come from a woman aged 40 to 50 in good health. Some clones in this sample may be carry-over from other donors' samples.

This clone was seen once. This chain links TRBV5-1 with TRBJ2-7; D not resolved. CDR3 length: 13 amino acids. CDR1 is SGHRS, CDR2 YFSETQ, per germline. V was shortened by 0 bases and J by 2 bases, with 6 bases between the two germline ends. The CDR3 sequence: CASSLEGPYEQYF. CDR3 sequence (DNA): TGCGCCAGCAGCTTGGAGGGCCCCTACGAGCAGTACTTC.

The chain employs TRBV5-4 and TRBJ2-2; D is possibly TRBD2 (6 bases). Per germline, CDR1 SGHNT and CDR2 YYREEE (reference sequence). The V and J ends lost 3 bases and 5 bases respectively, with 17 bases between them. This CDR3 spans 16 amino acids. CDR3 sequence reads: CASSSLAGLPTGELFF. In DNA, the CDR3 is TGTGCCAGCAGCTCGCTGGCGGGATTACCGACCGGGGAGCTGTTTTTT.

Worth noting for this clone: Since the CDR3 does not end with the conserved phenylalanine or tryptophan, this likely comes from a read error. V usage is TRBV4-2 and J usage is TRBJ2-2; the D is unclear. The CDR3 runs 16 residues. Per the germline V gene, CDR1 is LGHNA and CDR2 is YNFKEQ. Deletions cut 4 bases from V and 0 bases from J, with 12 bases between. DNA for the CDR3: TGTGCCAGCAGCCCGATACAAAGAACGAACACCGGGGAGCTGTTTCTT. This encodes CASSPIQRTNTGELFL.

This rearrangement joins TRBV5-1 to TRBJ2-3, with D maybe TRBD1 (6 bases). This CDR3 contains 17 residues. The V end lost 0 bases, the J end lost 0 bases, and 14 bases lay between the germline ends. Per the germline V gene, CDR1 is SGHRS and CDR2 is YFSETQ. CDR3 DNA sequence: TGCGCCAGCAGCTTGGGGGGCAACAGGGTTAGCACAGATACGCAGTATTTT. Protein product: CASSLGGNRVSTDTQYF.

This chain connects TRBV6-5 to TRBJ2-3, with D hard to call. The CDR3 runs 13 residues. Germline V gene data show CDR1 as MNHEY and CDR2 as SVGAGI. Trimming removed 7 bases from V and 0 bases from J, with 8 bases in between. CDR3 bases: TGTGCCAGCATAGACATCAGCACAGATACGCAGTATTTT. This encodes CASIDISTDTQYF.

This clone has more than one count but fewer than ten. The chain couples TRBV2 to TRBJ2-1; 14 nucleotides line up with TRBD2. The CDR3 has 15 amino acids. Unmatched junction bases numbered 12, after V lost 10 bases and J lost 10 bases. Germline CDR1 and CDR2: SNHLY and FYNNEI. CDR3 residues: CATHTGTSGSGEQFF. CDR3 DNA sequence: TGTGCCACCCACACCGGGACTAGCGGGAGCGGGGAGCAGTTCTTC.

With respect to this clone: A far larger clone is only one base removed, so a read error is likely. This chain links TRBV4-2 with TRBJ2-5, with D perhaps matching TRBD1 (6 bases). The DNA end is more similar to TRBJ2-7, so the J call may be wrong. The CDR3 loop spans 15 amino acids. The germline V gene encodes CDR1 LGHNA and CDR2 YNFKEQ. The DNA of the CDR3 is TGTGCCAGCAGCCAAACCCAGGGGAGCTACTACGAGCAGTACTTC. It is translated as CASSQTQGSYYEQYF.

CDR3 loop: CASSSSSGRASYNEQFF. In DNA form, the CDR3 reads TGTGCCAGCAGCTCTTCTAGCGGGAGGGCCTCCTACAATGAGCAGTTCTTC. The chain joins TRBV7-2 to TRBJ2-1; 12 bases agree with TRBD2. Trimming at V came to 4 bases and at J to 0 bases, leaving 4 bases not matched to a gene. Germline V gene lookup returns CDR1 SGHTA and CDR2 FQGNSA. CDR3 length equals 17 residues. Full variable domain (remainder filled in from reference TRBV7-2 and TRBJ2-1): GAGVSQSPSNKVTEKGKDVELRCDPISGHTALYWYRQSLGQGLEFLIYFQGNSAPDKSGLPSDRFSAERTGGSVSTLTIQRTQQEDSAVYLCASSSSSGRASYNEQFFGPGTRLTVL.

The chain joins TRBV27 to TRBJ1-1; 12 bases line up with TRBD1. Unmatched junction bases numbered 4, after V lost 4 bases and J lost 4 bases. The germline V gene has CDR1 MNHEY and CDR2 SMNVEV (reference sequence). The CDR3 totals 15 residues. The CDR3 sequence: CASSWDRGPSTEAFF. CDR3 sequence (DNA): TGTGCCAGCAGTTGGGACAGGGGGCCAAGCACTGAAGCTTTCTTT.

The CDR3 here is CASSIQWTRTTGEQFF. The CDR3, as DNA: TGTGCCAGCAGCATACAATGGACTAGGACCACCGGTGAGCAGTTCTTC. The chain uses TRBV9 and TRBJ2-1; 7 nucleotides match TRBD2. Germline loops: CDR1 SGDLS, CDR2 YYNGEE. V shed 4 bases and J 9 bases; nucleotides not matched to a gene: 16. The CDR3 consists of 16 residues.

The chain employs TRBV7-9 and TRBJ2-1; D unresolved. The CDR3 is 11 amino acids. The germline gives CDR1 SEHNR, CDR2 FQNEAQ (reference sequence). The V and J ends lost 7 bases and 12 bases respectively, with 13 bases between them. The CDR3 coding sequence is TGTGCCAGCACCTCCGGCCTGGGGCAGTTCTTC. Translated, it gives CASTSGLGQFF.

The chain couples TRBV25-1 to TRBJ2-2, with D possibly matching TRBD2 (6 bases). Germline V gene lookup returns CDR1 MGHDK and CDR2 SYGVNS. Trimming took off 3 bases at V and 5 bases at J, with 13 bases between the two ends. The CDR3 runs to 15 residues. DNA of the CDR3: TGTGCCAGCAGTGAGGGACTCGTCCAAACCGGGGAGCTGTTTTTT. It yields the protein CASSEGLVQTGELFF.

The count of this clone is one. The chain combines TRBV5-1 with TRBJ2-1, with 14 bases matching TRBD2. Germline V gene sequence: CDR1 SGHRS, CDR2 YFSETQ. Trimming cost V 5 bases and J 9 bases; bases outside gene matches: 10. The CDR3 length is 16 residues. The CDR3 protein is CASSSTSGRGTGEQFF. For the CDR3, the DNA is TGCGCCAGCAGTTCGACTAGCGGGAGGGGAACGGGTGAGCAGTTCTTC.

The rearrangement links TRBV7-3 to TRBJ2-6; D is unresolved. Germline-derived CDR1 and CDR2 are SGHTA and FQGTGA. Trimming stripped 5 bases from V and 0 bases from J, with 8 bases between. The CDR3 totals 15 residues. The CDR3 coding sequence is TGTGCCAGCAGCCCATCCCCCTCTGGGGCCAACGTCCTGACTTTC. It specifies CASSPSPSGANVLTF.

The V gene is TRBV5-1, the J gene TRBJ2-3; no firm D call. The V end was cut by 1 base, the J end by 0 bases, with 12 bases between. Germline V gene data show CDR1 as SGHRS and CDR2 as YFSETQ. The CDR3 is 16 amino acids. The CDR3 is CASSLLPEASTDTQYF. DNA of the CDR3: TGCGCCAGCAGCTTGCTCCCGGAAGCTAGCACAGATACGCAGTATTTT.

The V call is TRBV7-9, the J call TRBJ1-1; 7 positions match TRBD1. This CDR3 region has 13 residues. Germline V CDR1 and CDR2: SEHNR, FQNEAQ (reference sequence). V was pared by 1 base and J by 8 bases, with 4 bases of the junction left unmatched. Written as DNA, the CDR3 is TGTGCCAGCAGCTTAGTACAGGGGAAGGAAGCTTTCTTT. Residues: CASSLVQGKEAFF.

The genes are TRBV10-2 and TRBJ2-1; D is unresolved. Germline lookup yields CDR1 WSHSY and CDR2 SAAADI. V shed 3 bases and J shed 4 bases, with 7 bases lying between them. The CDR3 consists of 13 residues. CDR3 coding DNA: TGCGCCAGCAGTGACCAGTTGTACAATGAGCAGTTCTTC. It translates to CASSDQLYNEQFF.

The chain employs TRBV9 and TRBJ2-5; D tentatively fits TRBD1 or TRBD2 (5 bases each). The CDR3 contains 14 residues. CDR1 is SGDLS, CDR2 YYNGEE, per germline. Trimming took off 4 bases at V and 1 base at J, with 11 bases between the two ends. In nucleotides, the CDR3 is TGTGCCAGCAGCCCGGGACCCCTCCAAGAGACCCAGTACTTC. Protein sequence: CASSPGPLQETQYF.

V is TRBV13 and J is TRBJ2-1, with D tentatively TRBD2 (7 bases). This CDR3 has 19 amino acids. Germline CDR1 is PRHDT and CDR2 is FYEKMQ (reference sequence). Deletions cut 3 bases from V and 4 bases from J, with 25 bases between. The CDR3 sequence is CASSFRRGAERTLYNEQFF. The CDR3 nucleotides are TGTGCCAGCAGCTTTCGTCGGGGGGCAGAGCGGACTCTTTACAATGAGCAGTTCTTC.

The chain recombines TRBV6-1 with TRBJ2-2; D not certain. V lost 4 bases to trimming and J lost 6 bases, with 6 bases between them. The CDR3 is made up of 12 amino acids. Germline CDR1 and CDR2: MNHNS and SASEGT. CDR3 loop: CASSGFAGELFF. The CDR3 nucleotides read TGTGCCAGCAGTGGGTTCGCCGGGGAGCTGTTTTTT.

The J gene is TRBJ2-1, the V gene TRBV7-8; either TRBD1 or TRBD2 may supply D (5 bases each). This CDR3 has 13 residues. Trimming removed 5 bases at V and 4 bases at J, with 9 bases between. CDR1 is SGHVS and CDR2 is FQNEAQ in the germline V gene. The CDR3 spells CASSLGPYNEQFF. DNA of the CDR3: TGTGCCAGCAGCCTGGGACCTTACAATGAGCAGTTCTTC. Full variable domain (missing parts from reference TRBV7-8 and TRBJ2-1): GAGVSQSPRYKVAKRGQDVALRCDPISGHVSLFWYQQALGQGPEFLTYFQNEAQLDKSGLPSDRFFAERPEGSVSTLKIQRTQQEDSAVYLCASSLGPYNEQFFGPGTRLTVL.

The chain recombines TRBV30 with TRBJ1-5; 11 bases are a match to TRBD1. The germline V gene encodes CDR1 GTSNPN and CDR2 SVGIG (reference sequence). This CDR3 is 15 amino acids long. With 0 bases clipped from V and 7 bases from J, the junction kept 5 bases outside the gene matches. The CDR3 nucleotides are TGTGCCTGGAGTGTAGGGGACAGGGGGTACCAGCCCCAGCATTTT. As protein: CAWSVGDRGYQPQHF. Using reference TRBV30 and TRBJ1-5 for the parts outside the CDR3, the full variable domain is SQTIHQWPATLVQPVGSPLSLECTVEGTSNPNLYWYRQAAGRGLQLLFYSVGIGQISSEVPQNLSASRPQDRQFILSSKKLLLSDSGFYLCAWSVGDRGYQPQHFGDGTRLSIL.

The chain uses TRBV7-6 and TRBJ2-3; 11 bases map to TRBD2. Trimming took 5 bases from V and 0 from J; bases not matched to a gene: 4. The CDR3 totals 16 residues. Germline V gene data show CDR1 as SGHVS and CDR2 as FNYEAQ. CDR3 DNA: TGTGCCAGCAGCGAGCGGACTAGCGGGAGCACAGATACGCAGTATTTT. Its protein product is CASSERTSGSTDTQYF.

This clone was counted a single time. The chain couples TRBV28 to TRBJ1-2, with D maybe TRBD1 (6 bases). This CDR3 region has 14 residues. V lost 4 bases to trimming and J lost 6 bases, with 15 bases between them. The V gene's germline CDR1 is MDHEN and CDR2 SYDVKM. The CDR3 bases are TGTGCCAGCAGTTCTCGGGGGGCGAGGGATGGCTACACCTTC. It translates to CASSSRGARDGYTF.

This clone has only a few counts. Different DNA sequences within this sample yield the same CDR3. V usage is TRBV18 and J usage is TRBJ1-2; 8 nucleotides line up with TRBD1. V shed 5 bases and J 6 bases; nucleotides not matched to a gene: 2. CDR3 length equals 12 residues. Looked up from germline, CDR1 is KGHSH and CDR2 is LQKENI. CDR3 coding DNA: TGTGCCAGCTCAGGGACAGGAGATGGCTACACCTTC. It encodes CASSGTGDGYTF.